These T cell receptor beta chains were read from a single sample in a study of beta chain features in type 1 diabetes. TCRdb's table, derived via immunoSEQ multiplex PCR, lists solely in-frame clones and lacks some. This sample has 620,000 or so clones, with around 15% found just once. The sample comprised naive CD4+ T cells from blood. The receptors were sampled from a man between 18 and 35 years old in good health. Each CDR3 is given with its conserved first and last residue. The D gene is left open where the match is weak. Expanded clones get a size class; other rows say once, few or many, or leave the size out.

d_gene	v_gene	j_gene	abundance	len	CDR3aa	CDR3nt
NA	TRBV7-9	TRBJ2-2	NA	15	CASSLARSGTGELFF	TGTGCCAGCAGCTTAGCGCGCTCAGGCACCGGGGAGCTGTTTTTT
TRBD2	TRBV4-1	TRBJ2-5	once	16	CASSQEGLAGVETQYF	TGCGCCAGCAGCCAAGAGGGACTAGCGGGTGTGGAGACCCAGTACTTC
NA	TRBV7-2	TRBJ2-3	few	16	CASSPWERSSTDTQYF	TGTGCCAGCAGCCCCTGGGAGCGATCTAGCACAGATACGCAGTATTTT
NA	TRBV28	TRBJ2-3	NA	14	CASRVGSTGDTQYF	TGTGCCAGCAGGGTTGGGTCTACCGGGGATACGCAGTATTTT
NA	TRBV6-6	TRBJ2-2	few	14	CASSREIITGELFF	TGTGCCAGCAGTCGGGAGATTATCACCGGGGAGCTGTTTTTT
NA	TRBV28	TRBJ1-2	NA	13	CASSLRSNYGYTF	TGTGCCAGCAGTTTAAGGTCTAACTATGGCTACACCTTC
TRBD1	TRBV9	TRBJ2-1	NA	18	CASSVAGTGPFTYNEQFF	TGTGCCAGCAGCGTAGCCGGGACAGGACCTTTTACCTACAATGAGCAGTTCTTC
NA	TRBV6-5	TRBJ2-3	few	14	CASSQPGSTDTQYF	TGTGCCAGCAGTCAGCCGGGAAGCACAGATACGCAGTATTTT
NA	TRBV7-8	TRBJ2-3	NA	14	CASSLARGTDTQYF	TGTGCCAGCAGCTTAGCCAGGGGCACAGATACGCAGTATTTT
NA	TRBV6-1	TRBJ2-3	few	15	CASSSSGPWKDTQYF	TGTGCCAGCAGCTCCAGTGGACCGTGGAAAGATACGCAGTATTTT
TRBD1	TRBV10-3	TRBJ1-2	few	13	CAITRTGENGYTF	TGTGCCATCACCAGGACAGGGGAAAATGGCTACACCTTC
TRBD1	TRBV6-6	TRBJ1-5	few	16	CASSYPGGGANQPQHF	TGTGCCAGCAGTTACCCAGGAGGGGGCGCGAATCAGCCCCAGCATTTT
TRBD1	TRBV28	TRBJ2-7	few	15	CASSFDRDLSYEQYF	TGTGCCAGCAGTTTCGACAGGGATCTCTCCTACGAGCAGTACTTC
NA	TRBV2	TRBJ2-4	NA	13	CATKEGAKNIQYF	TGTGCCACAAAGGAGGGGGCCAAAAACATTCAGTACTTC
NA	TRBV9	TRBJ2-3	few	15	CASSVTGPSTDTQYF	TGTGCCAGCAGCGTAACAGGCCCCAGCACAGATACGCAGTATTTT
TRBD1	TRBV6-5	TRBJ1-2	NA	14	CASSYGTGGSGYTF	TGTGCCAGCAGTTACGGAACAGGGGGCTCTGGCTACACCTTC
NA	TRBV28	TRBJ1-1	few	15	CASSLPTRGNTEAFF	TGTGCCAGCAGTCTACCGACGAGGGGGAACACTGAAGCTTTCTTT
TRBD2	TRBV28	TRBJ2-7	few	14	CASRTGTRIYEQYF	TGTGCCAGCAGAACCGGGACTAGGATCTACGAGCAGTACTTC
TRBD1	TRBV6-6	TRBJ2-7	NA	14	CASAGGTGVYEQYF	TGTGCCAGCGCAGGCGGGACAGGGGTTTACGAGCAGTACTTC
TRBD1	TRBV6-6	TRBJ2-3	NA	15	CASSKSGTVTDTQYF	TGTGCCAGCAGTAAATCCGGGACAGTCACAGATACGCAGTATTTT
NA	TRBV28	TRBJ2-7	NA	12	CASSVSFYEQYF	TGTGCCAGCAGTGTCTCGTTCTACGAGCAGTACTTC
TRBD1	TRBV2	TRBJ1-1	NA	14	CASRPGQGYPEAFF	TGTGCCAGCAGGCCGGGACAGGGGTATCCTGAAGCTTTCTTT
NA	TRBV7-6	TRBJ1-3	NA	15	CASSSRQLTGNTIYF	TGTGCCAGCAGCTCCCGACAATTAACAGGAAACACCATATATTTT
NA	TRBV5-4	TRBJ2-5	NA	11	CASRAQETQYF	TGTGCCAGCAGGGCTCAAGAGACCCAGTACTTC
NA	TRBV29-1	TRBJ1-5	few	14	CSVWDGYSNQPQHF	TGCAGCGTTTGGGACGGCTATAGCAATCAGCCCCAGCATTTT
NA	TRBV18	TRBJ1-5	NA	14	CASSDSGSNQPQHF	TGTGCCAGCTCAGATTCAGGGAGCAATCAGCCCCAGCATTTT
TRBD1	TRBV28	TRBJ1-1	few	14	CASPAGGGTTEAFF	TGTGCCAGCCCGGCAGGGGGAGGTACGACTGAAGCTTTCTTT
NA	TRBV7-2	TRBJ2-1	NA	11	CASSLQTSQFF	TGTGCCAGCAGCTTGCAGACTTCCCAGTTCTTC
NA	TRBV5-4	TRBJ2-5	NA	14	CASSLNSDQETQYF	TGTGCCAGCAGCCTTAACAGCGACCAAGAGACCCAGTACTTC
TRBD1	TRBV28	TRBJ1-1	few	17	CASSLSTPGQRNTEAFF	TGTGCCAGCAGTTTATCAACTCCGGGACAGAGGAACACTGAAGCTTTCTTT